Listed here are 29 T cell receptor beta chains from one sample, sequenced in a study of cytotoxic CD8 clonotypes in ibrutinib-treated CLL. The repertoire was sequenced with immunoSEQ multiplex PCR; TCRdb's copy has only in-frame clones and lacks some. Of approximately 160,000 clones in the sample, roughly 84% were seen once. The specimen comprised PBMCs, sampled at disease progression, from a patient treated with ibrutinib. The receptors were sampled from a human donor with chronic lymphocytic leukemia.

This chain uses TRBV11-2 with TRBJ2-7, with 7 nucleotides matching TRBD2. J gave up 6 bases and V 4 bases, and 9 bases lay outside the gene matches. The CDR3 spans 14 residues. Germline V gene data show CDR1 as SGHAT and CDR2 as FQNNGV. The DNA of the CDR3 is TGTGCCAGCAGCTGGGGGGGGACCCCCACCGAGCAGTACTTC. Its protein product is CASSWGGTPTEQYF.

The genes are TRBV5-1 and TRBJ2-3; D uncertain. Germline CDR1 SGHRS, CDR2 YFSETQ. This CDR3 has 16 residues. V lost 0 bases to trimming and J lost 0 bases, with 11 bases between them. CDR3 nucleotides: TGCGCCAGCAGCTTGGCCGGCTTAGGAAGCACAGATACGCAGTATTTT. Amino acids: CASSLAGLGSTDTQYF.

This clone was seen a few times. The rearrangement joins TRBV27 to TRBJ1-5; unclear D gene. Germline lookup yields CDR1 MNHEY and CDR2 SMNVEV (reference sequence). V lost 2 bases and J lost 0, with 8 bases in between. This CDR3 comprises 15 residues. The CDR3 DNA reads as TGTGCCAGCAGTTTAACGGAGTATAGCAATCAGCCCCAGCATTTT. It is translated as CASSLTEYSNQPQHF.

CDR3 DNA sequence: TGTGCCAGCAGTGAACCAGGGGCACGGGGCTACACCTTC. Translating it yields CASSEPGARGYTF. The gene calls are TRBV6-1 and TRBJ1-2, with D possibly matching TRBD1 (6 bases). Germline lookup yields CDR1 MNHNS and CDR2 SASEGT. The CDR3 loop spans 13 amino acids. Deletions cut 2 bases from V and 8 bases from J, with 12 bases between.

CDR3: CASSFRREGLISYEQYF. CDR3 DNA: TGCGCCAGCAGCTTTCGGCGGGAGGGCCTCATCTCCTACGAGCAGTACTTC. The V and J genes are TRBV5-1 and TRBJ2-7, with TRBD2 identical over 9 bases. CDR3 length: 17 amino acids. J lost 0 bases, V lost 2 bases, and 9 bases had no gene match. Germline V CDR1 and CDR2: SGHRS, YFSETQ.

The chain is built from TRBV18 and TRBJ1-3; 7 positions agree with TRBD1. CDR3 length: 16 residues. Trimming at V came to 6 bases and at J to 2 bases, leaving 10 bases not matched to a gene. From germline, CDR1 is KGHSH and CDR2 LQKENI. The CDR3 here is CASSRTGASAGNTIYF. Written as DNA, the CDR3 is TGTGCCAGCTCCAGAACAGGGGCTTCTGCTGGAAACACCATATATTTT.

The gene calls are TRBV5-1 and TRBJ2-3, with unresolved D. The CDR3 runs 16 residues. V was pared by 5 bases and J by 2 bases, with 18 bases between. Germline V gives CDR1 SGHRS, CDR2 YFSETQ. CDR3 in DNA: TGCGCCAGCAGGGTGGCCGGGCCGCGCCACACAGATACGCAGTATTTT. Translating it yields CASRVAGPRHTDTQYF.

The count of this clone is one. This sequence joins TRBV6-6 and TRBJ2-7; D remains ambiguous. The length of the CDR3 is 13 residues. Germline assignment: CDR1 MNHNY and CDR2 SVGAGI (reference sequence). Trimming took 0 bases from V and 2 from J, leaving 5 bases between them. The chain's CDR3 is CASSYSPAYEQYF. For the CDR3, the DNA is TGTGCCAGCAGTTACTCGCCAGCCTACGAGCAGTACTTC.

The sample holds a few counts of this clone. The gene calls are TRBV14 and TRBJ1-1, with TRBD1 as a possible D gene (6 bases). V lost 4 bases and J 3 bases, leaving 15 bases between the germline ends. Germline values: CDR1 SGHDN, CDR2 FVKESK. This CDR3 is built from 15 residues. Here the CDR3 DNA reads TGTGCCAGCAGCCTACTCCAGGGGTTGGACACTGAAGCTTTCTTT. Its protein is CASSLLQGLDTEAFF.

The chain is built from TRBV19 and TRBJ2-4; tentatively, D is TRBD1 or TRBD2 (5 bases each). This CDR3 spans 15 amino acids. Trimming left V 8 bases short and J 7 bases short, with 21 bases between. From germline, CDR1 is LNHDA and CDR2 SQIVND (reference sequence). The CDR3 reads CASLATGALRNIQYF. The CDR3 bases are TGTGCCAGTCTCGCAACCGGGGCACTTAGGAACATTCAGTACTTC. Together with reference TRBV19 and TRBJ2-4, the CDR3 gives the full variable domain: DGGITQSPKYLFRKEGQNVTLSCEQNLNHDAMYWYRQDPGQGLRLIYYSQIVNDFQKGDIAEGYSVSREKKESFPLTVTSAQKNPTAFYLCASLATGALRNIQYFGAGTRLSVL.

This clone was detected only once. The chain carries TRBV29-1 and TRBJ1-4, with unresolved D. Germline V gives CDR1 SQVTM, CDR2 ANQGSEA. The CDR3 runs 12 residues. V lost 4 bases to trimming and J lost 7 bases, with 10 bases between them. Written as DNA, the CDR3 is TGCAGCGTTGTCGGGGTGGGTGAAAAACTGTTTTTT. This gives the protein CSVVGVGEKLFF.

The gene calls are TRBV10-2 and TRBJ2-3; 13 bases agree with TRBD2. V was clipped by 9 bases and J by 6 bases; unmatched bases: 15. Germline loops: CDR1 WSHSY, CDR2 SAAADI. The CDR3 is 17 residues long. The CDR3 protein is CASRRPGTSGARDTQYF. CDR3 in DNA: TGCGCCAGTCGAAGACCAGGGACTAGCGGGGCCCGGGATACGCAGTATTTT.

This chain joins TRBV4-3 and TRBJ2-7; tentative D call: TRBD1 (6 bases). The CDR3 runs to 15 residues. Germline CDR1 and CDR2: LGHNA and YSLEER. V gave up 1 base and J gave up 2 bases, with 12 bases separating them. The CDR3 DNA reads as TGCGCCAGCAGCCAAGGGACAGTAGGGGCCTACGAGCAGTACTTC. It yields the protein CASSQGTVGAYEQYF.

There are a few counts of this clone. CDR3 DNA sequence: TGTGCCGGAGCATTCCGGGACTCTCGAGGCTACACCTTC. This translates into CAGAFRDSRGYTF. This chain uses TRBV6-7 with TRBJ1-2; a possible D gene is TRBD1 (5 bases). TRBV6-7 is annotated as an ORF whose role is uncertain. The CDR3 has 13 residues. Between the trimmed V and J ends, which lost 11 bases and 8 bases, there was a span of 21 bases.

This clone has a count of ten or more. The chain is built from TRBV5-1 and TRBJ1-2, with D uncertain. CDR3 size: 12 residues. CDR1 is SGHRS and CDR2 is YFSETQ in the germline V gene. V gave up 0 bases and J gave up 8 bases, with 8 bases separating them. The CDR3 sequence: CASSLGLEGYTF. The CDR3 nucleotides are TGCGCCAGCAGCTTGGGGCTGGAGGGCTACACCTTC.

The genes are TRBV5-1 and TRBJ1-1; D is ambiguous. CDR1 is SGHRS and CDR2 is YFSETQ in the germline V gene. The CDR3 contains 13 residues. With 4 bases removed from V and 5 bases from J, the gap between germline ends came to 12 bases. The CDR3 DNA reads as TGCGCCAGCAGCACTCAATCGGGGACTGAAGCTTTCTTT. Translating it yields CASSTQSGTEAFF.

V and J are TRBV4-2 and TRBJ1-3; the match to TRBD1 covers 11 bases. The CDR3 has 17 amino acids. The V and J ends lost 1 base and 0 bases, in that order; junction bases with no gene match: 2. Germline CDR1 is LGHNA and CDR2 is YNFKEQ. CDR3 nucleotide sequence: TGTGCCAGCAGCCAAGTGGGGACAGGGGGCTCTGGAAACACCATATATTTT. Its protein is CASSQVGTGGSGNTIYF.

CDR3 protein: CAWSVQMNTEAFF. As DNA, the CDR3 is TGTGCCTGGAGTGTACAGATGAACACTGAAGCTTTCTTT. V and J are TRBV30 and TRBJ1-1; D is uncertain. Germline lookup yields CDR1 GTSNPN and CDR2 SVGIG (reference sequence). Trimming left V 0 bases short and J 0 bases short, with 5 bases between. There are 13 residues in the CDR3.

The chain employs TRBV2 and TRBJ2-2; D remains unclear. Germline V gene data show CDR1 as SNHLY and CDR2 as FYNNEI. The CDR3 has 14 amino acids. V was trimmed by 7 bases and J by 0 bases, leaving 9 bases between them. CDR3 nucleotides: TGTGCCAGCATTCGTGGGGCGAACACCGGGGAGCTGTTTTTT. Protein sequence: CASIRGANTGELFF.

The chain couples TRBV7-3 to TRBJ2-2; either TRBD1 or TRBD2 may supply D (5 bases each). The germline V gene has CDR1 SGHTA and CDR2 FQGTGA. The germline V and J ends were trimmed by 2 bases and 2 bases, with 9 bases remaining between them. There are 15 residues in the CDR3. CDR3 in amino acids: CASSLEGDNTGELFF. The CDR3 nucleotides read TGTGCCAGCAGCTTAGAAGGGGACAACACCGGGGAGCTGTTTTTT.

The rearrangement uses TRBV6-7 and TRBJ2-3; no definite D call. TRBV6-7 is given ORF status, its function remaining uncertain. The CDR3 is 18 residues long. V lost 8 bases to trimming and J lost 2 bases, with 26 bases between them. CDR3 DNA: TGTGCCAGCTCGTGGGGTAAAACCCTCTTTTTGGCCACAGATACGCAGTATTTT. It codes for CASSWGKTLFLATDTQYF.

This chain joins TRBV27 and TRBJ2-1, with 9 bases aligning to TRBD2. CDR1 MNHEY and CDR2 SMNVEV come from the germline V gene (reference sequence). The CDR3 contains 16 residues. With 5 bases clipped from V and 4 bases from J, the junction kept 9 bases outside the gene matches. The chain's CDR3 is CASSLIAGAVYNEQFF. The CDR3 DNA reads TGTGCCAGCAGTCTAATAGCGGGAGCCGTATACAATGAGCAGTTCTTC.

This clone was seen once. The CDR3 sequence: CASSLSRTAGATEAFF. The CDR3 DNA follows: TGTGCCAGCAGTTTATCGAGGACAGCGGGGGCCACTGAAGCTTTCTTT. This chain uses TRBV27 with TRBJ1-1, with D tentatively TRBD1 (6 bases). The V and J ends lost 0 bases and 4 bases respectively, with 15 bases between them. Germline loops: CDR1 MNHEY, CDR2 SMNVEV (reference sequence). This CDR3 comprises 16 residues.

The gene calls are TRBV5-1 and TRBJ2-7; 13 bases agree with TRBD2. The germline V gene has CDR1 SGHRS and CDR2 YFSETQ. V trimming: 0 bases; J trimming: 3 bases; junction bases outside the gene matches: 3. The CDR3 has 16 amino acids. The DNA for the CDR3 is TGCGCCAGCAGCTTGGGAGGGACTAGCGGGGACTACGAGCAGTACTTC. Encoded protein: CASSLGGTSGDYEQYF.

The rearrangement links TRBV30 to TRBJ2-1; 7 bases align to TRBD2. Germline CDR1 is GTSNPN and CDR2 is SVGIG (reference sequence). The CDR3 sequence is 15 residues long. V shed 7 bases, J shed 4 bases, and the junction held 13 bases outside the gene matches. The CDR3, as DNA: TGTGCCTCCAAAAGAGGCGGGAGTGGGTACAATGAGCAGTTCTTC. The encoded protein is CASKRGGSGYNEQFF.

V is TRBV18 and J is TRBJ2-7; no clear D. The CDR3 sequence is 14 residues long. Germline lookup yields CDR1 KGHSH and CDR2 LQKENI. With 6 bases removed from V and 1 base from J, the gap between germline ends came to 13 bases. The CDR3 nucleotides read TGTGCCAGCTCGCCCGACATGACTTCCTACGAGCAGTACTTC. It encodes CASSPDMTSYEQYF.

The CDR3 bases are TGTGCCAGCAGCGACGGGACAGGGCTACCCCAGCATTTT. Encoded protein: CASSDGTGLPQHF. The gene calls are TRBV9 and TRBJ1-5; 9 bases are a match to TRBD1. This CDR3 is built from 13 residues. J was trimmed by 10 bases and V by 3 bases; bases with no gene match: 5. Germline V gives CDR1 SGDLS, CDR2 YYNGEE.

The chain carries TRBV9 and TRBJ2-2, with 7 nucleotides matching TRBD2. In germline, CDR1 is SGDLS, CDR2 YYNGEE. This CDR3 has 22 amino acids. V shed 0 bases, J shed 2 bases, and the junction held 22 bases outside the gene matches. The CDR3 nucleotides read TGTGCCAGCAGCGTAGAGTGGTTTGCGGAAGGGCGGGAGAACCCCAACACCGGGGAGCTGTTTTTT. This codes for CASSVEWFAEGRENPNTGELFF.

The J gene is TRBJ2-7, the V gene TRBV11-3; TRBD1 is a possible D gene (6 bases). Trimming cost V 5 bases and J 5 bases, with 19 bases left between them. Per the germline V gene, CDR1 is SGHNT and CDR2 is YENEEA. The CDR3 length is 15 residues. The CDR3 here is CASSALQGNFHEQYF. The CDR3 coding sequence is TGTGCCAGCAGCGCCTTACAGGGAAACTTCCACGAGCAGTACTTC.